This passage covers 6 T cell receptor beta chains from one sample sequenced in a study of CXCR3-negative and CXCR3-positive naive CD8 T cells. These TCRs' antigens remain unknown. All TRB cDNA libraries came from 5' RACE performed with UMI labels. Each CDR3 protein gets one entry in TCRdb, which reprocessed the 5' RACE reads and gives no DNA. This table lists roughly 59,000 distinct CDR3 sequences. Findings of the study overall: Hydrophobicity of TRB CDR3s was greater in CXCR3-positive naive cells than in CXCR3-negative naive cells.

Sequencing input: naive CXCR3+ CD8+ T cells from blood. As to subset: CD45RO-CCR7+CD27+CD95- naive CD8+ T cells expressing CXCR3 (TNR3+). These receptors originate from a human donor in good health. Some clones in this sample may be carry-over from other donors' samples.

The CDR3 is CASSKGGYGETQYF. The chain uses TRBV13 and TRBJ2-5; TCRdb's D call, TRBD1, is unchecked because there is no DNA. CDR1 is PRHDT, CDR2 FYEKMQ, per germline (reference sequence). CDR3 size: 14 residues. The full variable domain, rest sourced from reference TRBV13 and TRBJ2-5, is AAGVIQSPRHLIKEKRETATLKCYPIPRHDTVYWYQQGPGQDPQFLISFYEKMQSDKGSIPDRFSAQQFSDYHSELNMSSLELGDSALYFCASSKGGYGETQYFGPGTRLLVL.

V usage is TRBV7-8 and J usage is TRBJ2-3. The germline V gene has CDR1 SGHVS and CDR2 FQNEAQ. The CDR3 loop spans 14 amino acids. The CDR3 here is CASTKGIGTDTQYF.

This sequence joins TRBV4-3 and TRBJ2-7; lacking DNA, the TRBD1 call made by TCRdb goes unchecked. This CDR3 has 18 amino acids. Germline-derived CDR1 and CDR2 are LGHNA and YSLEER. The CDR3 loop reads CASSQGIVRGQENYEQYF.

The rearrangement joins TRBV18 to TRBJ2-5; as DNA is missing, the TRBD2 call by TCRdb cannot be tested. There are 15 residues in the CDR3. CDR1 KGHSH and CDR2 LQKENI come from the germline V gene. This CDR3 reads CASTLAGGPQETQYF.

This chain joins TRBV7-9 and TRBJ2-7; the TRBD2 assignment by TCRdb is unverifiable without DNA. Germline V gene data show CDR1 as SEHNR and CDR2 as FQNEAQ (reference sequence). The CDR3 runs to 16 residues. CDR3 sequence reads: CASRTSGTSGTYEQYF.

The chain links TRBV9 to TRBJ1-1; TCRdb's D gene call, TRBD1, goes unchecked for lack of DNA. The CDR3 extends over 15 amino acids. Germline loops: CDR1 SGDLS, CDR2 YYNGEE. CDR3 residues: CASSGDRGVGTEAFF.